This record concerns one TCR beta chain sequence. What it binds is not known. The study reverse transcribed the entire isolated RNA, so it sequenced expressed TCRB transcripts. Some 4 million reads were obtained on average from naive, central memory and regulatory T cell samples. Libraries were prepared by immunoSEQ multiplex PCR; TCRdb keeps only in-frame clonotypes and omits some of them. This table has about 260,000 clones, roughly 20% appearing once. Using CD45RO/CCR7/CD25/CD127/CD95/CD27, CD4+ naive, central memory, regulatory and stem cell-like memory cells were sorted. These data belong to a study of beta chain features in type 1 diabetes. Study-wide background: The study found patients and healthy donors alike in age, gender and cell yields. Findings and caveats of the study: For patients, the naive, central memory and Treg TCRB repertoires appeared more alike than for healthy donors. TCRB CDR3s from Type 1 diabetes patients were moderately but significantly shorter in all four CD4+ subsets.

Sequencing was performed on naive CD4+ T cells from blood. The TCR was taken from a woman aged 40 to 50 with type 1 diabetes.

The CDR3 nucleotides are TGTGCCAGCAGCTTGGACAGGGGGCTAGAGACCCAGTACTTC. Residues: CASSLDRGLETQYF. The chain recombines TRBV7-9 with TRBJ2-5; the match to TRBD1 covers 11 bases. Trimming took 3 bases from V and 4 from J; bases not matched to a gene: 1. The CDR3 runs 14 residues. Germline assignment: CDR1 SEHNR and CDR2 FQNEAQ (reference sequence). Looking up the rest from reference TRBV7-9 and TRBJ2-5 gives the full variable domain: DTGVSQNPRHKITKRGQNVTFRCDPISEHNRLYWYRQTLGQGPEFLTYFQNEAQLEKSRLLSDRFSAERPKGSFSTLEIQRTEQGDSAMYLCASSLDRGLETQYFGPGTRLLVL.